This T cell receptor beta chain was sequenced in a study of T cells expressing NK-cell markers. Reanalyzing the 5' RACE reads, TCRdb keeps one entry per CDR3 protein, without DNA. The sample table includes approximately 550,000 distinct CDR3 sequences. The CDR3 totals 12 residues. Germline V gene sequence: CDR1 PRHDT, CDR2 FYEKMQ (reference sequence). V and J are TRBV13 and TRBJ1-2. This TCR was recovered from a man aged 18 to 29 in good health. Specimen: blood T cells: a sorted CD56 or NKG2C T cell subset, CD4+ or CD8+ T cells, or bulk PBMC T cells (not recorded which). CDR3 sequence: CASSLVGPDYTF.